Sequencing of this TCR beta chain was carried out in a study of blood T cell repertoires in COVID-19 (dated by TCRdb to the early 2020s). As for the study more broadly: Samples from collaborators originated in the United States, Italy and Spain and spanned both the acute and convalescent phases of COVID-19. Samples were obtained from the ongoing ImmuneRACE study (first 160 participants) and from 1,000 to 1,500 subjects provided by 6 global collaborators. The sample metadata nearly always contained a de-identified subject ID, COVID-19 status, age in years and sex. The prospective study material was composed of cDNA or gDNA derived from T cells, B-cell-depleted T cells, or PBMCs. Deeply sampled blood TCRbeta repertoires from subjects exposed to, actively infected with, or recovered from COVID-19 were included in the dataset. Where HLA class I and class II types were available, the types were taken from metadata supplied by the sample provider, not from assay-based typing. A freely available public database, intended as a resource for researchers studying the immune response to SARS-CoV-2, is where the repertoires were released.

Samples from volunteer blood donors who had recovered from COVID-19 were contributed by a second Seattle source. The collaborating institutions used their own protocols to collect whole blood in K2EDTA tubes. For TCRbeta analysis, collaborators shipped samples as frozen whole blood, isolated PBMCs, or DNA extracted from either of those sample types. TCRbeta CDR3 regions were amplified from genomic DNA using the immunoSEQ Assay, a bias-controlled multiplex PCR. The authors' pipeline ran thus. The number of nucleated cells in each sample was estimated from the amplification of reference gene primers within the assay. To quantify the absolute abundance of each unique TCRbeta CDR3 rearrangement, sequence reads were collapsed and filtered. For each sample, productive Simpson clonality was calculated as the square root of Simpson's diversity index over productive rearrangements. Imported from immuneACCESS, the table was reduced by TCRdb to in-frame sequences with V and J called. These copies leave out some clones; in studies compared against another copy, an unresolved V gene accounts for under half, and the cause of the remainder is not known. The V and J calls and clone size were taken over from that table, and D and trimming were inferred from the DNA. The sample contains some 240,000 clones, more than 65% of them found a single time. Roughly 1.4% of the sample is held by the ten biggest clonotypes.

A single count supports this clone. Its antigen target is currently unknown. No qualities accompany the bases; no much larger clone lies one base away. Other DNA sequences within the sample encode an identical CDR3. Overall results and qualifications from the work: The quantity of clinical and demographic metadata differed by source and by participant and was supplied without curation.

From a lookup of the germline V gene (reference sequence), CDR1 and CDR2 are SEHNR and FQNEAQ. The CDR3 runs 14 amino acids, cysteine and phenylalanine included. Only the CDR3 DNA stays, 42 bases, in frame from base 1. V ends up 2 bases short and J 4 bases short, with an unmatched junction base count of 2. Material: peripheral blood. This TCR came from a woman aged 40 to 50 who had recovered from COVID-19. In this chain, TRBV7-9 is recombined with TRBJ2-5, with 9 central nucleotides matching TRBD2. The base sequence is TGTGCCAGCAGCTTAACACTAGCGGGAGAGACCCAGTACTTC. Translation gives CASSLTLAGETQYF.